Shown below are 26 T cell receptor beta chains from a single sample sequenced in a study of cytomegalovirus exposure and HLA in healthy donors. 60 Vbeta and 13 Jbeta primers were used in PCR. The assay was immunoSEQ multiplex PCR, and TCRdb's table has in-frame clones only and misses some. Of about 160,000 clones listed, under 85% are singletons. Sequenced material: PBMCs. The receptors originated from a woman in her twenties or thirties in good health and CMV-seronegative.

V gene TRBV5-1 combines with J gene TRBJ1-1, with 8 nucleotides matching TRBD1. The CDR3 length is 17 residues. Trimming removed 2 bases from V and 5 bases from J; junction bases left unmatched: 14. In germline, CDR1 is SGHRS, CDR2 YFSETQ. The CDR3 nucleotides are TGCGCCAGCAGCTTAAGGATCGTTGCGGACAGGGAAACTGAAGCTTTCTTT. This gives the protein CASSLRIVADRETEAFF.

The genes are TRBV30 and TRBJ1-2, with D possibly matching TRBD1 (5 bases). Trimming shortened V by 7 bases and J by 4 bases, and 16 bases separated the two germline ends. CDR1 GTSNPN and CDR2 SVGIG come from the germline V gene (reference sequence). This CDR3 has 13 residues. In nucleotides, the CDR3 is TGTGCCTTCTTACCGGACAAGTCCTATGGCTACACCTTC. Translation: CAFLPDKSYGYTF.

This sequence joins TRBV6-4 and TRBJ2-1; 10 bases match TRBD2. V dropped 1 base and J dropped 5; count of bases not matched to a gene: 2. This CDR3 has 15 residues. CDR1 MRHNA and CDR2 SNTAGT come from the germline V gene. As DNA, the CDR3 is TGTGCCAGCAGTGACTATAGCGGGGGGAACAATGAGCAGTTCTTC. It translates to CASSDYSGGNNEQFF.

The chain couples TRBV5-1 to TRBJ1-4; 8 bases are shared with TRBD1. J lost 8 bases, V lost 2 bases, and 5 bases had no gene match. The CDR3 totals 14 residues. Germline lookup yields CDR1 SGHRS and CDR2 YFSETQ. The CDR3 coding sequence is TGCGCCAGCAGCTTTTGGACAGGGCGAGAAAAACTGTTTTTT. As protein: CASSFWTGREKLFF.

This clone was picked up a small number of times. The V gene is TRBV9, the J gene TRBJ1-1, with 8 bases lining up with TRBD1. V trimming: 3 bases; J trimming: 0 bases; junction bases outside the gene matches: 4. The CDR3 has 15 amino acids. Germline V gene data show CDR1 as SGDLS and CDR2 as YYNGEE. For the CDR3, the DNA is TGTGCCAGCAGCGCACGGGACAGGATGAACACTGAAGCTTTCTTT. Translation gives CASSARDRMNTEAFF.

V and J are TRBV5-1 and TRBJ2-7, with D maybe TRBD1 (6 bases). CDR3 length equals 14 residues. V was shortened by 3 bases and J by 1 base, with 11 bases between the two germline ends. Germline-derived CDR1 and CDR2 are SGHRS and YFSETQ. The CDR3 region is CASSYITGSYEQYF. CDR3 coding DNA: TGCGCCAGCAGCTATATTACAGGGTCCTACGAGCAGTACTTC.

V and J are TRBV11-2 and TRBJ1-4, with unresolved D. The V gene lost 3 bases and the J gene lost 0 bases, with 14 bases spanning the gap. From germline, CDR1 is SGHAT and CDR2 FQNNGV. The CDR3 consists of 17 residues. The CDR3 spells CASSFGRAFSTNEKLFF. CDR3 DNA: TGTGCCAGCAGCTTTGGGAGGGCCTTTTCAACTAATGAAAAACTGTTTTTT.

This rearrangement joins TRBV5-1 to TRBJ1-2, with 7 nucleotides matching TRBD1. Germline values: CDR1 SGHRS, CDR2 YFSETQ. This CDR3 contains 18 residues. J was trimmed by 6 bases and V by 0 bases; bases with no gene match: 17. CDR3 protein: CASSLVGTRQGGGNGYTF. The CDR3 bases are TGCGCCAGCAGCTTGGTTGGGACGCGACAGGGAGGAGGGAATGGCTACACCTTC.

This rearrangement joins TRBV4-1 to TRBJ1-2, with D maybe TRBD1 (5 bases). This CDR3 comprises 13 residues. Per the germline V gene, CDR1 is MGHRA and CDR2 is YSYEKL. With 4 bases removed from V and 8 bases from J, the gap between germline ends came to 14 bases. DNA for the CDR3: TGCGCCAGCAGCCCCAGGGAAGTATGGGGCTACACCTTC. It encodes CASSPREVWGYTF.

J is TRBJ2-1 and V is TRBV7-2, with a possible D match to TRBD2 (5 bases). Germline CDR1 and CDR2: SGHTA and FQGNSA. This CDR3 has 11 residues. Deletions cut 4 bases from V and 9 bases from J, with 7 bases between. In DNA form, the CDR3 reads TGTGCCAGCAGCTACCGGGGTGAGCAGTTCTTC. Its protein is CASSYRGEQFF.

The chain combines TRBV5-1 with TRBJ2-5; 14 bases are shared with TRBD2. Germline trimming cut 0 bases from V and 4 bases from J; bases unmatched to any gene: 5. Germline V CDR1 and CDR2: SGHRS, YFSETQ. The CDR3 totals 17 residues. CDR3 DNA sequence: TGCGCCAGCAGCTTGGGACTAGCGGGGGGGCCGGGAGAGACCCAGTACTTC. It translates to CASSLGLAGGPGETQYF.

This clone was seen a handful of times. The chain joins TRBV9 to TRBJ2-2; D might be TRBD2 (5 bases). Germline V gives CDR1 SGDLS, CDR2 YYNGEE. The CDR3 runs to 15 residues. The V end lost 2 bases, the J end lost 4 bases, and 12 bases lay between the germline ends. The CDR3 bases are TGTGCCAGCAGCGTGGGCGGGCCGAGCACCGGGGAGCTGTTTTTT. This sequence encodes CASSVGGPSTGELFF.

The rearrangement links TRBV6-6 to TRBJ2-7; 7 bases map to TRBD1. V dropped 2 bases and J dropped 3; count of bases not matched to a gene: 7. Germline V lookup: CDR1 MNHNY, CDR2 SVGAGI (reference sequence). This CDR3 region has 15 residues. Here the CDR3 DNA reads TGTGCCAGCAGTTACCGACCACAGGGGAACTACGAGCAGTACTTC. This translates into CASSYRPQGNYEQYF.

The chain recombines TRBV30 with TRBJ2-5; D gene unclear. Trimming took 2 bases from V and 5 from J, leaving 9 bases between them. The CDR3 runs to 12 residues. Germline assignment: CDR1 GTSNPN and CDR2 SVGIG (reference sequence). The CDR3 region is CAWSFVQETQYF. The CDR3 nucleotides read TGTGCCTGGAGTTTTGTGCAGGAGACCCAGTACTTC.

The V and J genes are TRBV5-6 and TRBJ2-1; D ambiguous. The CDR3 runs 13 residues. CDR1 and CDR2 from the germline V gene are SGHDT and YYEEEE. V lost 4 bases, J lost 5 bases, and 10 bases lay in between. The CDR3 loop reads CASSETFNNEQFF. CDR3 coding DNA: TGTGCCAGCAGCGAGACTTTCAACAATGAGCAGTTCTTC. Full variable domain (missing parts from reference TRBV5-6 and TRBJ2-1): DAGVTQSPTHLIKTRGQQVTLRCSPKSGHDTVSWYQQALGQGPQFIFQYYEEEERQRGNFPDRFSGHQFPNYSSELNVNALLLGDSALYLCASSETFNNEQFFGPGTRLTVL.

The chain recombines TRBV2 with TRBJ1-3; D possibly corresponds to TRBD1 (5 bases). V lost 7 bases, J lost 2 bases, and 12 bases lay in between. Germline V gene lookup returns CDR1 SNHLY and CDR2 FYNNEI. The CDR3 covers 14 residues. This CDR3 reads CASTPREAGNTIYF. CDR3 nucleotide sequence: TGTGCCAGCACTCCCAGGGAGGCTGGAAACACCATATATTTT.

The table lists this clone with a few counts. V is TRBV7-9 and J is TRBJ1-4; a possible D gene is TRBD1 (6 bases). The V and J ends lost 5 bases and 6 bases respectively, with 13 bases between them. Germline-derived CDR1 and CDR2 are SEHNR and FQNEAQ (reference sequence). The CDR3 has 14 residues. The CDR3 spells CASSKTGIDEKLFF. CDR3 coding DNA: TGTGCCAGCAGCAAAACAGGGATAGATGAAAAACTGTTTTTT. Based on the CDR3 plus reference TRBV7-9 and TRBJ1-4, the full variable domain is DTGVSQNPRHKITKRGQNVTFRCDPISEHNRLYWYRQTLGQGPEFLTYFQNEAQLEKSRLLSDRFSAERPKGSFSTLEIQRTEQGDSAMYLCASSKTGIDEKLFFGSGTQLSVL.

V usage is TRBV29-1 and J usage is TRBJ1-2; 8 bases agree with TRBD1. V was clipped by 1 base and J by 3 bases; unmatched bases: 7. Germline lookup yields CDR1 SQVTM and CDR2 ANQGSEA. The CDR3 is 15 residues long. The CDR3 region has the DNA TGCAGCGTTGAAGGCCGCGGACAGGGCGACTATGGCTACACCTTC. This translates into CSVEGRGQGDYGYTF.

The V call is TRBV7-9, the J call TRBJ1-1; a weak D match, TRBD1 (6 bases). The CDR3 has 13 amino acids. Germline V gene lookup returns CDR1 SEHNR and CDR2 FQNEAQ (reference sequence). V was pared by 4 bases and J by 1 base, with 7 bases between. The CDR3 region has the DNA TGTGCCAGCAGCTCGACAGGGAACACTGAAGCTTTCTTT. It encodes CASSSTGNTEAFF.

This chain uses TRBV6-6 with TRBJ1-3; D unclear. The length of the CDR3 is 16 residues. Germline CDR1 MNHNY, CDR2 SVGAGI (reference sequence). V was trimmed by 0 bases and J by 0 bases, leaving 9 bases between them. The CDR3 DNA follows: TGTGCCAGCAGTTACTCAGGCGGAAGCTCTGGAAACACCATATATTTT. Its translation: CASSYSGGSSGNTIYF.

This sequence joins TRBV18 and TRBJ2-2; D remains unclear. This CDR3 contains 15 residues. Per germline, CDR1 KGHSH and CDR2 LQKENI. V lost 3 bases, J lost 0 bases, and 8 bases lay in between. The CDR3 DNA reads as TGTGCCAGCTCACCGGGCGCGACGAACACCGGGGAGCTGTTTTTT. This gives the protein CASSPGATNTGELFF.

The chain couples TRBV23-1 to TRBJ1-4; D gene ambiguous. TRBV23-1 is flagged as an ORF with uncertain function. The CDR3 is 15 amino acids. Trimming left V 7 bases short and J 5 bases short, with 17 bases between. CDR3 protein: CASNRQNLWNEKLFF. The CDR3 DNA follows: TGCGCCAGCAATCGACAAAACCTATGGAATGAAAAACTGTTTTTT.

This clone is a singleton in its sample. The sample carries other DNA sequences with the same CDR3. The rearrangement uses TRBV4-1 and TRBJ1-1, with 7 bases identical to TRBD1. The J segment lost 4 bases and the V segment lost 5 bases, leaving 10 bases of the junction unmatched. The CDR3 runs 15 residues. Germline V gives CDR1 MGHRA, CDR2 YSYEKL. The CDR3: CASSRQTGTGTEAFF. In DNA form, the CDR3 reads TGCGCCAGCAGCAGACAGACAGGGACTGGCACTGAAGCTTTCTTT.

CDR3: CASSLLGPGTGSYEKLFF. CDR3 bases: TGTGCCAGCAGCCTATTAGGACCCGGGACAGGATCGTATGAAAAACTGTTTTTT. The chain recombines TRBV7-6 with TRBJ1-4, with 8 bases aligning to TRBD1. Germline V gene sequence: CDR1 SGHVS, CDR2 FNYEAQ. CDR3 length: 18 amino acids. Losses at the gene ends were 5 bases for V and 6 bases for J; bases not matched to a gene: 17.

DNA for the CDR3: TGTGCCACAAAACAGGGGGCGCCCACAGATACGCAGTATTTT. Its protein is CATKQGAPTDTQYF. The J gene is TRBJ2-3, the V gene TRBV15; 9 bases align to TRBD1. CDR1 and CDR2 (germline): LNHNV, YYDKDF (reference sequence). The CDR3 consists of 14 residues. The J segment lost 2 bases and the V segment lost 9 bases, leaving 6 bases of the junction unmatched.

J is TRBJ2-7 and V is TRBV11-2; 8 bases are shared with TRBD1. Germline V gives CDR1 SGHAT, CDR2 FQNNGV. J lost 2 bases, V lost 5 bases, and 11 bases had no gene match. The CDR3 totals 16 residues. The CDR3 sequence: CASSPIARQGTYEQYF. The CDR3 bases are TGTGCCAGCAGCCCCATAGCGAGACAGGGGACCTACGAGCAGTACTTC.